One sample yielded the 16 T cell receptor beta chains listed below, sequenced in a study of blood T cell repertoires in COVID-19. Repertoires were generated with immunoSEQ multiplex PCR, while TCRdb's copy carries only in-frame clones and drops some. The sample gives more than 140,000 clones, approximately 86% of which show up once; more than 1.5% is in the top ten. Material for sequencing was peripheral blood. Source of these receptors: a woman aged 55 to 70 with acute or convalescent COVID-19.

The chain recombines TRBV28 with TRBJ1-5; 7 nucleotides line up with TRBD1. The germline gives CDR1 MDHEN, CDR2 SYDVKM. This CDR3 region has 13 residues. Germline trimming cut 6 bases from V and 4 bases from J; bases unmatched to any gene: 3. CDR3: CASRWTGNQPQHF. The CDR3, as DNA: TGTGCCAGCAGGTGGACAGGTAATCAGCCCCAGCATTTT.

The chain joins TRBV19 to TRBJ1-2, with TRBD1 matching over 8 bases. J was trimmed by 3 bases and V by 7 bases; bases with no gene match: 16. This CDR3 comprises 17 residues. Germline V gene lookup returns CDR1 LNHDA and CDR2 SQIVND (reference sequence). CDR3 residues: CASTSIWSGGDDYGYTF. CDR3 sequence (DNA): TGTGCCAGTACCTCTATATGGTCAGGGGGCGATGACTATGGCTACACCTTC. Together with reference TRBV19 and TRBJ1-2, the CDR3 gives the full variable domain: DGGITQSPKYLFRKEGQNVTLSCEQNLNHDAMYWYRQDPGQGLRLIYYSQIVNDFQKGDIAEGYSVSREKKESFPLTVTSAQKNPTAFYLCASTSIWSGGDDYGYTFGSGTRLTVV.

The chain carries TRBV2 and TRBJ1-1; D is perhaps TRBD1 (6 bases). This CDR3 has 17 residues. The germline V gene encodes CDR1 SNHLY and CDR2 FYNNEI. With 2 bases removed from V and 1 base from J, the gap between germline ends came to 17 bases. The CDR3 sequence: CASSERGQGLGNTEAFF. The CDR3 DNA reads as TGTGCCAGCAGTGAAAGGGGTCAGGGGCTGGGGAACACTGAAGCTTTCTTT.

V usage is TRBV28 and J usage is TRBJ1-2; D call uncertain. V lost 6 bases and J 8 bases, leaving 7 bases between the germline ends. CDR1 and CDR2 from the germline V gene are MDHEN and SYDVKM. This CDR3 has 10 residues. The CDR3 region is CASSGEGYTF. The DNA of the CDR3 is TGTGCCAGCAGCGGGGAAGGCTACACCTTC.

The rearrangement uses TRBV24-1 and TRBJ1-3; D might be TRBD1 (5 bases). The CDR3 spans 14 residues. Trimming took off 3 bases at V and 4 bases at J, with 9 bases between the two ends. In germline, CDR1 is KGHDR, CDR2 SFDVKD. The chain's CDR3 is CATSDGHSGNTIYF. Here the CDR3 DNA reads TGTGCCACCAGTGATGGACATTCCGGAAACACCATATATTTT.

The rearrangement joins TRBV7-3 to TRBJ2-1, with D possibly matching TRBD2 (6 bases). This CDR3 has 16 amino acids. Germline V lookup: CDR1 SGHTA, CDR2 FQGTGA. V was pared by 3 bases and J by 1 base, with 13 bases between. The CDR3 sequence: CASSLDTGRSYNEQFF. For the CDR3, the DNA is TGTGCCAGCAGCTTGGATACGGGGAGGTCCTACAATGAGCAGTTCTTC.

V usage is TRBV10-3 and J usage is TRBJ1-2; 9 nucleotides agree with TRBD1. J lost 3 bases, V lost 6 bases, and 11 bases had no gene match. The CDR3 runs to 16 residues. Germline assignment: CDR1 ENHRY and CDR2 SYGVKD. CDR3 amino acids: CAISAPDRGIDYGYTF. The DNA for the CDR3 is TGTGCCATCAGCGCTCCTGACAGGGGGATCGACTATGGCTACACCTTC.

The chain uses TRBV7-2 and TRBJ1-6; 9 positions match TRBD1. The germline gives CDR1 SGHTA, CDR2 FQGNSA. Trimming at V came to 1 base and at J to 3 bases, leaving 7 bases not matched to a gene. The CDR3 spans 18 residues. CDR3 amino acids: CASSLVAWGQGYNSPLHF. In DNA form, the CDR3 reads TGTGCCAGCAGCTTAGTAGCCTGGGGACAGGGCTATAATTCACCCCTCCACTTT. The variable domain in full, completed from reference TRBV7-2 and TRBJ1-6, reads GAGVSQSPSNKVTEKGKDVELRCDPISGHTALYWYRQSLGQGLEFLIYFQGNSAPDKSGLPSDRFSAERTGGSVSTLTIQRTQQEDSAVYLCASSLVAWGQGYNSPLHFGNGTRLTVT.

This clone was seen at least ten times. V gene TRBV9 combines with J gene TRBJ2-1; possible D gene TRBD2, 5 bases. V gave up 7 bases and J gave up 7 bases, with 12 bases separating them. Germline V CDR1 and CDR2: SGDLS, YYNGEE. The CDR3 is 12 amino acids. The CDR3 loop reads CASQDSGNEQFF. The CDR3 DNA sequence: TGTGCCAGCCAGGACTCCGGTAATGAGCAGTTCTTC.

The chain recombines TRBV9 with TRBJ2-1, with TRBD2 matching 8 bases. Germline CDR1 is SGDLS and CDR2 is YYNGEE. J lost 8 bases, V lost 3 bases, and 7 bases had no gene match. The CDR3 consists of 14 residues. DNA for the CDR3: TGTGCCAGCAGCGCGGGGGGGCCTAGAGATGAGCAGTTCTTC. It codes for CASSAGGPRDEQFF. Filled out from reference TRBV9 and TRBJ2-1, the complete variable domain reads DSGVTQTPKHLITATGQRVTLRCSPRSGDLSVYWYQQSLDQGLQFLIQYYNGEERAKGNILERFSAQQFPDLHSELNLSSLELGDSALYFCASSAGGPRDEQFFGPGTRLTVL.

The DNA for the CDR3 is TGCAGCGTTGAAGCCTCGTCTCGGACAGGCTCCTACGAGCAGTACTTC. It codes for CSVEASSRTGSYEQYF. The V and J genes are TRBV29-1 and TRBJ2-7; 7 bases fit TRBD1. CDR3 length: 16 residues. The V and J ends lost 1 base and 0 bases, in that order; junction bases with no gene match: 9. Germline loops: CDR1 SQVTM, CDR2 ANQGSEA.

CDR3 coding DNA: TGTGCCAGTAGTCGGAGGGGGACAGCTAACACCGGGGAGCTGTTTTTT. Its protein product is CASSRRGTANTGELFF. The chain carries TRBV19 and TRBJ2-2, with a tentative D call TRBD1 (7 bases). CDR1 and CDR2 from the germline V gene are LNHDA and SQIVND (reference sequence). With 5 bases removed from V and 2 bases from J, the gap between germline ends came to 15 bases. The CDR3 is 16 amino acids.

The V gene is TRBV28, the J gene TRBJ2-7, with TRBD1 matching 8 bases. Germline CDR1 is MDHEN and CDR2 is SYDVKM. The CDR3 is 15 residues long. Trimming removed 10 bases from V and 6 bases from J; junction bases left unmatched: 17. CDR3 amino acids: CATSSRTGIRVEQYF. CDR3 sequence (DNA): TGTGCCACTTCAAGTCGGACAGGGATTAGGGTCGAGCAGTACTTC.

The chain employs TRBV14 and TRBJ2-3, with TRBD2 identical over 12 bases. V lost 2 bases and J lost 3; bases outside the gene matches: 3. The CDR3 extends over 16 amino acids. CDR1 is SGHDN and CDR2 is FVKESK in the germline V gene. As DNA, the CDR3 is TGTGCCAGCAGCCAACTCGGACTAGCGGGGACAGATACGCAGTATTTT. Its protein is CASSQLGLAGTDTQYF.

J is TRBJ1-2 and V is TRBV5-5, with a weak D call TRBD1 (5 bases). CDR3 length: 16 residues. V lost 4 bases, J lost 2 bases, and 18 bases lay in between. Germline V gene data show CDR1 as SGHKS and CDR2 as YYEKEE (reference sequence). The CDR3, as DNA: TGTGCCAGCAGCGCGGGCGGACCGGGGGAAAACTATGGCTACACCTTC. Amino acids: CASSAGGPGENYGYTF.

V is TRBV11-2 and J is TRBJ2-1; possibly TRBD2 for D (6 bases). This CDR3 region has 13 residues. Looked up from germline, CDR1 is SGHAT and CDR2 is FQNNGV. V was cut by 7 bases and J by 7 bases, with 14 bases left in between. The CDR3 is CASISRLGNEQFF. Here the CDR3 DNA reads TGTGCCAGCATCTCCCGACTAGGGAATGAGCAGTTCTTC.